Given below is one T cell receptor (beta chain) in context. Its antigen has not been determined. One base away there is no much larger clone; base qualities are not given. The data were taken from a study of blood T cell repertoires in COVID-19 (dated by TCRdb to the early 2020s). At the level of the whole study: The collaborator samples originated in the United States, Italy and Spain and spanned the acute and convalescent phases of COVID-19. The material from the prospective study consisted of cDNA or gDNA derived from T cells, B-cell-depleted T cells, or PBMCs. The dataset comprised deeply sampled blood TCRbeta repertoires from subjects exposed to, actively infected with, or recovered from COVID-19. The repertoires were released in a freely available public database intended as a resource for research on the immune response to SARS-CoV-2. The samples were drawn from the first 160 participants of the ongoing ImmuneRACE study and from 1,254 subjects provided by 6 global collaborators. Sample metadata almost always included a de-identified subject ID, COVID-19 status, age in years and sex. Where available, HLA class I and class II types were taken from metadata supplied by the sample provider and were not determined by assay-based typing. What the work shows at the level of the full study, not this receptor alone: The amount of clinical and demographic metadata varied by source and participant and was provided uncurated.

Whole blood was collected in K2EDTA tubes by collaborating institutions according to the institutions' own protocols. For TCRbeta analysis, collaborator samples were shipped as frozen whole blood, as isolated PBMCs, or as DNA extracted from either sample type. The germline V gene gives CDR1 as SGDLS and CDR2 as YYNGEE. Counted from cysteine to phenylalanine, this CDR3 has 17 amino acids. Only the CDR3 portion is preserved as DNA: 51 bases, with reading frame beginning at the first base. Trimming at the junction amounts to 0 bases on V and 2 bases on J, and the germline ends lie 17 bases apart. TCRbeta CDR3 regions were amplified from genomic DNA by means of the immunoSEQ Assay, a bias-controlled multiplex PCR. Regarding the original processing steps: The number of nucleated cells in each sample was estimated from the amplification of reference gene primers within the assay. Sequence reads were collapsed and filtered to measure the absolute abundance of every unique TCRbeta CDR3 rearrangement. For each sample, productive Simpson clonality was calculated as the square root of Simpson's diversity index over productive rearrangements. Sourced from immuneACCESS, this table was stored by TCRdb with only in-frame sequences that have V and J called. A share of the clones is absent; for the studies checked, an unresolved V gene accounts for under half, and the remainder has no known explanation. The V and J calls and clone size were taken over from that table, and D and trimming were inferred from the DNA. The sample table lists about 190,000 clones, around 89% of them with a count of one. The ten top clones hold 0.62% of the sample.

This sequence was found in a man aged 50 to 60 with acute or convalescent COVID-19. The sample consisted of peripheral blood. The rearranged chain carries TRBV9 and TRBJ2-5, and possibly TRBD1, on 6 matching bases. The DNA reads TGTGCCAGCAGCGTAGGACGCTCAGGGGTAGGGCAAGAGACCCAGTACTTC. Its coded protein is CASSVGRSGVGQETQYF.